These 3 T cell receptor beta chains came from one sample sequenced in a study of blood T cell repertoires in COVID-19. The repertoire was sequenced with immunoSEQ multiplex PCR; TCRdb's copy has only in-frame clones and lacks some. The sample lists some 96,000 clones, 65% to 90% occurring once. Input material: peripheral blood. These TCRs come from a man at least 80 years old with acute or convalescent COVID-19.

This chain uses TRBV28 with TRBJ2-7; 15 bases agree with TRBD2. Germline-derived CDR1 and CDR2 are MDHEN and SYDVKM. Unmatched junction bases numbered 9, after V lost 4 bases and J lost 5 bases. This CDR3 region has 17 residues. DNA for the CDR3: TGTGCCAGCAGTTCATTTGGGACTAGCGGGAGGCTCGACGAGCAGTACTTC. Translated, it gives CASSSFGTSGRLDEQYF.

CDR3 sequence (DNA): TGTGCCAGCAGCGCAGCCGGGACTAGCACGACAGATACGCAGTATTTT. It codes for CASSAAGTSTTDTQYF. V usage is TRBV7-9 and J usage is TRBJ2-3; 9 nucleotides align to TRBD2. V gave up 5 bases and J gave up 3 bases; unmatched junction bases: 9. The germline gives CDR1 SEHNR, CDR2 FQNEAQ (reference sequence). The CDR3 is made up of 16 amino acids.

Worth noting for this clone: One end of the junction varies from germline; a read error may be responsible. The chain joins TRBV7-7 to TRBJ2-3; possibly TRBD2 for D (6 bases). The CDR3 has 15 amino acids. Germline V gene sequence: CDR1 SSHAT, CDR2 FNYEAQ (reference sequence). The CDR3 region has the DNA TGTGCTAGCAGCCCTCAACATTTAGCGGCAGATACGCAGTATTTT. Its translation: CASSPQHLAADTQYF. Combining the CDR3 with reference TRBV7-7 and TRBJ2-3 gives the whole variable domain GAGVSQSPRYKVTKRGQDVTLRCDPISSHATLYWYQQALGQGPEFLTYFNYEAQPDKSGLPSDRFSAERPEGSISTLTIQRTEQRDSAMYRCASSPQHLAADTQYFGPGTRLTVL.